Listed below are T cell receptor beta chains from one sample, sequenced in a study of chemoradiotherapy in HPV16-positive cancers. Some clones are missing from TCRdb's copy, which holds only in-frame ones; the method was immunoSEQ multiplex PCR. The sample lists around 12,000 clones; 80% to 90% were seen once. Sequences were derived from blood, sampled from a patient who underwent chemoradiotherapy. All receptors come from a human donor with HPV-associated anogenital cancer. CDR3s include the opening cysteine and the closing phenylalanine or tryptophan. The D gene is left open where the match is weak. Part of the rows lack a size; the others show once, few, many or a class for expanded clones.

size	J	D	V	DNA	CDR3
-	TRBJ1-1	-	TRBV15	TGTGCCACCAGCAGAGGGCAGGGAGGAATTGGGAACACTGAAGCTTTCTTT	CATSRGQGGIGNTEAFF
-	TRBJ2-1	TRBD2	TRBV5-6	TGTGCCAGCAGCTTGGAACCCCCTTGGGGGGAGGGCCCCTACAATGAGCAGTTCTTC	CASSLEPPWGEGPYNEQFF
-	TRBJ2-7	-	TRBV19	TGTGCCAGTAGTATGTCGGGCAGCTTCTCCTACGAGCAGTACTTC	CASSMSGSFSYEQYF
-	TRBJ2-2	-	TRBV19	TGTGCCAGTAGTAGGTGGGATAACACCGGGGAGCTGTTTTTT	CASSRWDNTGELFF
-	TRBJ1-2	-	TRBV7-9	TGTGCCAGCAGCTTCGGGACCGCGTCGACAATCTATGGCTACACCTTC	CASSFGTASTIYGYTF
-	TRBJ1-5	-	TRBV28	TGTGCCAGCAGTTTAACGGGAAAGCAGCCCCAGCATTTT	CASSLTGKQPQHF
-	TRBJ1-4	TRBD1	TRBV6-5	TGTGCCAGCAGTCCCGGGACAGCTAATGAAAAACTGTTTTTT	CASSPGTANEKLFF
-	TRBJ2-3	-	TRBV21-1	TGTGCCAGCAGTTTCCCCCCGGGACAGGGGATGGATACGCAGTATTTT	CASSFPPGQGMDTQYF
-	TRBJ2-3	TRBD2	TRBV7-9	TGTGCCAGCAGCCGACTAGCGGGGGGTAGCACAGATACGCAGTATTTT	CASSRLAGGSTDTQYF
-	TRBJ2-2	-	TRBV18	TGTGCCAGCTCACCAGGGAGCGGGGAGCTGTTTTTT	CASSPGSGELFF
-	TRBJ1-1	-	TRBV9	TGTGCCAGCAGCGTAGACGTGAACACTGAAGCTTTCTTT	CASSVDVNTEAFF
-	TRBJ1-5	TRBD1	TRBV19	TGTGCCAGTAGTATTGGCAGGGGGCTCAGTCAGCCCCAGCATTTT	CASSIGRGLSQPQHF
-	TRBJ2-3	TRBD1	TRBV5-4	TGTGCCAGCAGCCCCCCCGGGACAGAGGCAGATACGCAGTATTTT	CASSPPGTEADTQYF
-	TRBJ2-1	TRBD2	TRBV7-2	TGTGCCAGCAGCTTGAGGTTAGCGGGGGGGTCCTACAATGAGCAGTTCTTC	CASSLRLAGGSYNEQFF
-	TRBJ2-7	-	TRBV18	TGTGCCAGCTCACCACAAACCGACGAGCAGTACTTC	CASSPQTDEQYF
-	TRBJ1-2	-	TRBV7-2	TGTGCCAGCAGCTTAACCTATGGTGATGGCTACACCTTC	CASSLTYGDGYTF
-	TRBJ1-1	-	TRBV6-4	TGTGCCAGCAGTGTTACGGGGGGACGAGGGACCCTGAACACTGAAGCTTTCTTT	CASSVTGGRGTLNTEAFF
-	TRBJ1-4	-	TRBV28	TGTGCCAGCAGTTACGGCAGGGGTTATGAAAAACTGTTTTTT	CASSYGRGYEKLFF
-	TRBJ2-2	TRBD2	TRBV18	TGTGCCAGCTCACCCCCGGATGGAGGACTAGCGGGATCAAGGTCCGGGGAGCTGTTTTTT	CASSPPDGGLAGSRSGELFF
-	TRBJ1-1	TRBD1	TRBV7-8	TGTGCCAGCATCGATCGACAGGGGAACACTGAAGCTTTCTTT	CASIDRQGNTEAFF
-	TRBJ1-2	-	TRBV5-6	TGTGCCAGCAGGGGGGTGGACTATGGCTACACCTTC	CASRGVDYGYTF
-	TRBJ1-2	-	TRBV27	TGTGCCAGCAAACAGGGCCCTGATGGCTACACCTTC	CASKQGPDGYTF
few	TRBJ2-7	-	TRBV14	TGTGCCAGCAGTTTGTATGGGGGGCAGCCTTTTGCCTACGAGCAGTACTTC	CASSLYGGQPFAYEQYF
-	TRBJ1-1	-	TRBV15	TGTGCCACCAGGTCGGACAGAATGAACACTGAAGCTTTCTTT	CATRSDRMNTEAFF
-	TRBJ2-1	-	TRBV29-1	TGCAGCTCCCGAGGGGCCAAATCCTACAATGAGCAGTTCTTC	CSSRGAKSYNEQFF
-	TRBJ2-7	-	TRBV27	TGTGCCAGCAGTCCATATAGGGCCAGGGCGTGGGAGCAGTACTTC	CASSPYRARAWEQYF
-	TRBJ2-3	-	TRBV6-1	TGTGCCACAGTGAAACTCGGGGGATCGGCAGATACGCAGTATTTT	CATVKLGGSADTQYF
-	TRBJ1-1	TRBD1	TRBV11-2	TGTGCCAGCAGCTTAGCCAGGACAGGGGGGGACACTGAAGCTTTCTTT	CASSLARTGGDTEAFF
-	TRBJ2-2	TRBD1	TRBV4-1	TGCGCCAGCAGCCGCGGGGACAGGGCCGCGAACACCGGGGAGCTGTTTTTT	CASSRGDRAANTGELFF
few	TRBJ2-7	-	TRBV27	TGTGCCAGCATCGATCTAAGAGAGCAGTACTTC	CASIDLREQYF
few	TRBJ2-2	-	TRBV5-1	TGCGCCAGCAGCTTGGCGGGACCCGGGGAGCTGTTTTTT	CASSLAGPGELFF
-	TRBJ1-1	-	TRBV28	TGTGCCAGCAGTTTGCCTTCGACAGCGAACACTGAAGCTTTCTTT	CASSLPSTANTEAFF
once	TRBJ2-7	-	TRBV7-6	TGTGCCAGCAGTCTTGACCAGGGGCTAACCTACGAGCAGTACTTC	CASSLDQGLTYEQYF
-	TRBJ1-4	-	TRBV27	TGTGCCAGCAGTTTATCGCCCGCAACTAATGAAAAACTGTTTTTT	CASSLSPATNEKLFF
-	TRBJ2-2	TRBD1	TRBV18	TGTGCCAGCTCACCACGGGGAGGACAGGGCAGAAACACCGGGGAGCTGTTTTTT	CASSPRGGQGRNTGELFF
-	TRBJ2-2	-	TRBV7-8	TGTGCCAGCAGCTTATCTGGGAGAGGGAACACCGGGGAGCTGTTTTTT	CASSLSGRGNTGELFF
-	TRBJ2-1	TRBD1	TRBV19	TGTGCCAGTAGTATAGATCGGCGGGACAGGGGGCTCGATGAGCAGTTCTTC	CASSIDRRDRGLDEQFF
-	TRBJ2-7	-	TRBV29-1	TGCAGCGTTGGCGACTACGAGCAGTACTTC	CSVGDYEQYF
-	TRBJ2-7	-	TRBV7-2	TGTGCCAGCAGCTTAATAAGGTTCTACGAGCAGTACTTC	CASSLIRFYEQYF
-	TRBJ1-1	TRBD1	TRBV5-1	TGCGCCAGCAGCCCACGACAGGGGTACACTGAAGCTTTCTTT	CASSPRQGYTEAFF